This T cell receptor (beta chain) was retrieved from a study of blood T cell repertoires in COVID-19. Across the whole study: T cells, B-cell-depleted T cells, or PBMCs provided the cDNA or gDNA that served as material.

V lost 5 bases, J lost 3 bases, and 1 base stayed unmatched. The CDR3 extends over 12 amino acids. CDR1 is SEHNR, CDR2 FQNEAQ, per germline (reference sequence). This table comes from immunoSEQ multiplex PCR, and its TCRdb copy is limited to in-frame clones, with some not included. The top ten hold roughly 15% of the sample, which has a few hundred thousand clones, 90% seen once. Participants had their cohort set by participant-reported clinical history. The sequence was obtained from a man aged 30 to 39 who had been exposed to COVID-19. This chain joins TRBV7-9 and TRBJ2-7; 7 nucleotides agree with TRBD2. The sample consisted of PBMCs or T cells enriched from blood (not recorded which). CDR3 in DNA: TGTGCCAGCAGCCGGACTAGCTACGAGCAGTACTTC. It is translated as CASSRTSYEQYF.